This T cell receptor (beta chain) was obtained from a study of OX40 agonist ivuxolimab in advanced cancers. In the study overall: Ivuxolimab was a fully human IgG2 agonistic monoclonal antibody targeting the costimulatory receptor OX40 (CD134). Intravenous ivuxolimab was administered to patients every 2 weeks at six dose levels: 0.01, 0.1, 0.3, 1.5, 3 and 10 mg/kg. Among the roughly 52 dose-escalation patients, around 19 had hepatocellular carcinoma, around 15 melanoma, 9 renal cell carcinoma and 9 head and neck cancer. A male proportion of approximately 83% and a mean age of approximately 60 years, ranging from about 23 to 90, were recorded for the dose-escalation cohort. Patients were allowed to have had prior anti-PD-1, anti-PD-L1 or anti-CTLA-4 therapy, and around two fifths of the dose-escalation patients had been treated with checkpoint inhibitors. Partial responses occurred in three dose-escalation patients: two with cutaneous melanoma and one with hepatocellular carcinoma. The point of sequencing TCRbeta in the periphery was to test whether ivuxolimab changed TCR sequence diversity and drove clonal T-cell expansion. The paper describes the monotherapy dose-escalation part (N of about 47 patients) of the phase I trial of ivuxolimab. Study-level results and caveats: After ivuxolimab, more expanded clones were found on average in CD8+ T cells than in CD4+ T cells. Partial responders in the 0.1-3.0 mg/kg groups had among the lowest normalized peripheral clonal expansion, especially among CD8+ T cells. Low levels of normalized T-cell clonal expansion were also seen in some patients who did not respond. At doses of 0.1 to 3.0 mg/kg, clonal expansion of both CD4+ and CD8+ T cells in blood was seen between baseline and week 6. The antigen specificity of the peripheral T cells that underwent clonal expansion was not determined.

To sequence the TCRbeta CDR3 region, genomic DNA was isolated from the sorted cells. The immunoSEQ Assay was used to sequence the TCRbeta CDR3 regions. TCRdb holds this immuneACCESS table with in-frame rearrangements only. Some clones are missing; in checked studies, unresolved V genes explain under half, and the rest has no known cause. This sample gives about 42,000 clones in total; about 81% of them show up just once. The ten biggest clones cover approximately 2.4% of the sample. V loses 2 bases of germline sequence and J loses 0 bases, and the interval between the two ends is 11 bases. Including cysteine and phenylalanine, the CDR3 has 15 amino acids. Here the CDR3 DNA is all that survives: 45 bases in frame from base 1. For CDR1 and CDR2, the germline V gene (reference sequence) lists MNHEY and SMNVEV. As for this clone: The antigen it binds to is not known. Per-base quality was not reported, and no clone a single base away is much larger than it.

Patients with a history of autoimmune disease or receiving systemic immunosuppression were excluded from the trial. Peripheral blood for TCR sequencing was collected from all dose cohorts at baseline, on cycle 4 day 1, and on cycle 7 day 1. The samples were taken from a phase I, first-in-human, multicenter, open-label dose-escalation trial of ivuxolimab. Adults with locally advanced or metastatic melanoma, renal cell carcinoma, hepatocellular carcinoma or head and neck squamous cell carcinoma were enrolled in the trial. Before TCR sequencing, CD4+ T cells and CD8+ T cells from peripheral blood were sorted into separate populations.

Recombination joined TRBV27 with TRBJ2-7; 7 matching bases give a weak D call of TRBD2. The source material was CD4+ or CD8+ T cells sorted from blood, sampled in a trial of the OX40 agonist ivuxolimab. This TCR came from an adult with an advanced solid tumor such as melanoma, head and neck, liver or kidney cancer. The CDR3 region: CASSLRGGNSYEQYF. The sequenced DNA: TGTGCCAGCAGTTTAAGGGGGGGAAACTCCTACGAGCAGTACTTC.